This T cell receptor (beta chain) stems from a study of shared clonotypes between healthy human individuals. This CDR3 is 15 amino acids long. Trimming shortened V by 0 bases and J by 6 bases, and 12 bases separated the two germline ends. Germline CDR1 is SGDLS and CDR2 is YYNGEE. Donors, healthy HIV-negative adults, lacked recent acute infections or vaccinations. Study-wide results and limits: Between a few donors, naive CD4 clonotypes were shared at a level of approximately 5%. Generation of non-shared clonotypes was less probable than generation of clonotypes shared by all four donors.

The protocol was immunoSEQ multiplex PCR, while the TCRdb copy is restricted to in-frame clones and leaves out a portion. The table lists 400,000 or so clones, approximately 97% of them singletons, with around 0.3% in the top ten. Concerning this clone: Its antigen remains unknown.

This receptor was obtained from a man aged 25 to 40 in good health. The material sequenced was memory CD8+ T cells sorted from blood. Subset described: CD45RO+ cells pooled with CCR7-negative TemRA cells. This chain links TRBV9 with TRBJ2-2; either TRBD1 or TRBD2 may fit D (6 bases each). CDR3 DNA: TGTGCCAGCAGCGTAGTGGGGGGCGCCCCCGGGGAGCTGTTTTTT. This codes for CASSVVGGAPGELFF.